Reported below is one T cell receptor (beta chain). Its matching antigen is unknown. Profiling relied on immunoSEQ multiplex PCR, and the TCRdb table lists in-frame clones only, not all of them. The repertoire has about 190,000 clones, roughly 84% of them found once; the top ten carry about 7%. Separate from the roughly 700-subject first cohort was the approximately 120-subject validation cohort, to which the donors belonged. The CDR3 length is 16 residues. V was clipped by 4 bases and J by 0 bases; unmatched bases: 3. The germline gives CDR1 SGHRS, CDR2 YFSETQ. The sample originates from a study of cytomegalovirus exposure and HLA in healthy donors. Study results and limitations: It was reported that the classifier diagnosed cytomegalovirus status with high specificity and sensitivity in both the original and validation cohorts.

The sample consisted of PBMCs. The rearrangement uses TRBV5-1 and TRBJ2-1, with 11 bases aligning to TRBD1. This TCR was recovered from a man between 18 and 29 years old in good health and CMV-seropositive. The CDR3 DNA follows: TGCGCCAGCAGCAAGGGACAGGGGGGCTCCTACAATGAGCAGTTCTTC. Amino acid sequence: CASSKGQGGSYNEQFF.